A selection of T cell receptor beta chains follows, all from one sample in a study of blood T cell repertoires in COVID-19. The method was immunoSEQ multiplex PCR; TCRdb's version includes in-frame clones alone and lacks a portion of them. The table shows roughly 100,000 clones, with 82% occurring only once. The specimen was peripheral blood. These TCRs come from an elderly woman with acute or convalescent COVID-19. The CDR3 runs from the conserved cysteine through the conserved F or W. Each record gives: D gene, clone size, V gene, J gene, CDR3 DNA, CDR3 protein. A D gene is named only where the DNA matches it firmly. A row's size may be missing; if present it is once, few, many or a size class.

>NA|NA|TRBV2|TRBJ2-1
TGTGCCAGCAGCGGGTACAATGAGCAGTTCTTC
CASSGYNEQFF
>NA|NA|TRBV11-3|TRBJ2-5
TGTGCCAGCAGCTTAAACACCCTCCAAGAGACCCAGTACTTC
CASSLNTLQETQYF
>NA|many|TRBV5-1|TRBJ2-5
TGCGCCAGCAGCTTGGGAACAGGTACAGGGGAGACCCAGTACTTC
CASSLGTGTGETQYF
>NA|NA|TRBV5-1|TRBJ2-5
TGCGCCAGCAGCCAGAGGAGCCAAGAGACCCAGTACTTC
CASSQRSQETQYF
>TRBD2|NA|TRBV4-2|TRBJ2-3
TGTGCCAGCAGCCAGGTAGCGGGAGGAACAGATACGCAGTATTTT
CASSQVAGGTDTQYF
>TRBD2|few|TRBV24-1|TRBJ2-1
TGTGCCACCAGTGTTTTGGGGGGGGACAATGAGCAGTTCTTC
CATSVLGGDNEQFF
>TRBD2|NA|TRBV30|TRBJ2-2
TGTGCCTGGAGTCGTGCGGGGAGGGGGAACACCGGGGAGCTGTTTTTT
CAWSRAGRGNTGELFF
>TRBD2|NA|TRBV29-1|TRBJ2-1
TGCAGCGCCGCCGGGACTAGCGGGGGCTCGGGTGGGAATGAGCAGTTCTTC
CSAAGTSGGSGGNEQFF
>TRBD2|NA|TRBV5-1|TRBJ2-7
TGCGCCAGCAGCTTAGGGGCGGGAGGGCCCTACGAGCAGTACTTC
CASSLGAGGPYEQYF
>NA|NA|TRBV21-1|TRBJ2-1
TGTGCCAGCAGCAAAGCTAGGGGTAGCGGGAGTCCCTACAATGAGCAGTTCTTC
CASSKARGSGSPYNEQFF
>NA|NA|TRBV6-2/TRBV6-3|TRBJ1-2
TGTGCCAGCAGTTACGCCCCCATGGCAGGGAACTATGGCTACACCTTC
CASSYAPMAGNYGYTF
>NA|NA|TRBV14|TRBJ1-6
TGTGCCAGCAGCCAAGGGAGTTATTCACCCCTCCACTTT
CASSQGSYSPLHF
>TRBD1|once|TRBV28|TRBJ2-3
TGTGCCAGCAGCTCGGGACAGACTAGCACAGATACGCAGTATTTT
CASSSGQTSTDTQYF
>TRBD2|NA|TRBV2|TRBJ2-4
TGTGCCAGCACCTACCGGGGGGAGGGCATTCAGTACTTC
CASTYRGEGIQYF
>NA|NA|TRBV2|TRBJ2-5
TGTGCCAGCAGCGACGGGAGACGGGAGACCCAGTACTTC
CASSDGRRETQYF
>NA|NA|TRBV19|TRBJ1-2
TGTGCCAGTAGTACTACCGGGGGAGTCTATGGCTACACCTTC
CASSTTGGVYGYTF
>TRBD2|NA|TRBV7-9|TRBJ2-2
TGTGCCAGCAGCTTAGGAACGGGACTAGCAACCGGGGAGCTGTTTTTT
CASSLGTGLATGELFF
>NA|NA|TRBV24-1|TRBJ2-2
TGTGCCACCAGTGACAGGTGGGACACCGGGGAGCTGTTTTTT
CATSDRWDTGELFF